The T cell receptor beta chain described here comes from a study of T-cell reconstitution after alpha-beta-depleted transplantation in children (dated by TCRdb to the mid-2010s). A note on the overall study: T-cell immune reconstitution after TCRalphabeta/CD19-depleted allogeneic hematopoietic cell transplantation in children was quantitatively tracked in the study by means of TCR repertoire profiling. Points the paper makes about the study in general: The apparently early recovery of alphabetaT-cell counts about two months after transplant reportedly depended on only several hundred rapidly expanded clones that came from non-depleted graft cells. In some patients, high TCRbeta diversity at day 60 was attributed to recipient T cells and intrathymic progenitors that had survived conditioning. The frequencies of hyperexpanded clones fell over the following months, and after one year, T-cell counts and TCRbeta diversity were mostly attributed to newly produced T cells.

Receptor libraries were prepared by PCR. Sequenced using an Illumina HiSeq 2500. TCR libraries were prepared with molecular barcoding, using unique molecular identifiers to normalize TCRbeta repertoire quantification. The raw public data were reprocessed by TCRdb itself: fastp quality trimming at Q25, MiXCR clonotype calling, in-frame beta chains only. Entries that share a CDR3 protein sequence are merged under the most common genes and DNA. The sample table records about 290,000 distinct CDR3 sequences; 9.5% to 13% of these occur just once. The ten largest clones add up to over 6% of the sample. Read against the paper, the sample's treatment or condition label means: allogeneic hematopoietic cell transplantation with graft depleted of TCRalphabeta T cells and CD19 B cells. TCRalphabeta/CD19-depleted allogeneic hematopoietic cell grafts were given to the transplant recipients, all of whom were children.

This clonotype showed up many times. Its antigen remains unidentified. Base qualities are missing; no much larger clone stands one base away. V loses 1 base, J loses 4 bases, and the germline ends lie 5 bases apart. The CDR3 sequence holds 12 residues, the cysteine and phenylalanine included. The sequence is cut down to CDR3 DNA, 36 bases in frame from base 1. The germline V gene (reference sequence) yields DFQATT for CDR1 and SNEGSKA for CDR2. The rearrangement combines TRBV20-1 with TRBJ2-1; the D gene cannot be resolved reliably. This material consisted of PBMCs, taken before TCRalphabeta/CD19-depleted stem cell transplant. The sequence derives from a boy in the first two years of life with acute myeloid leukemia, due to receive a stem cell transplant. In nucleotide form, the sequence is TGCAGTGCTAGAGGACTTTACAATGAGCAGTTCTTC. Translated, it gives CSARGLYNEQFF.